A selection of T cell receptor beta chains follows, all from one sample in a study of T cell repertoires in cytomegalovirus infection. In TCRdb, the reads were re-called with MiXCR into one record per CDR3 protein. The data contain 550,000 to 850,000 distinct CDR3 sequences, about 30% of them singletons. No antigens are known for them. Specimen: cultured PBMCs, collected from culture after CMV antigen stimulation. The receptors were sampled from a human donor in good health (CMV status not recorded). Some clones in this sample may be carry-over from other donors' samples. Each CDR3 is given with its conserved first and last residue. A D gene is named only where the DNA matches it firmly. Clone size is given for some rows only: seen once, a few or many times, or a class if the clone is expanded.

abundance,len,d_gene,v_gene,j_gene,CDR3aa,CDR3nt
-,15,-,TRBV6-1,TRBJ1-5,CASSATGRGNQPQHF,TGTGCCAGCAGTGCTACAGGGAGGGGCAATCAGCCCCAGCATTTT
-,17,-,TRBV7-2,TRBJ2-2,CASSLGSYTRVTGELFF,TGTGCCAGCAGCTTAGGCTCCTACACAAGGGTCACCGGGGAGCTGTTTTTT
few,15,TRBD2,TRBV7-2,TRBJ2-2,CASSPTSGWAGELFF,TGTGCCAGCAGCCCTACTAGCGGGTGGGCCGGGGAGCTGTTTTTT
few,14,-,TRBV11-2,TRBJ2-7,CASSLDYFSYEQYF,TGTGCCAGCAGCTTAGACTACTTTTCCTACGAGCAGTACTTC
-,14,-,TRBV4-2,TRBJ1-1,CASSQDTENTEAFF,TGTGCCAGCAGCCAAGATACAGAGAACACTGAAGCTTTCTTT
-,16,-,TRBV4-3,TRBJ2-7,CASSQDKEAVVYEQYF,TGCGCCAGCAGCCAAGATAAGGAGGCAGTAGTCTACGAGCAGTACTTC
-,15,-,TRBV5-1,TRBJ2-3,CASSFAGQPTDTQYF,TGCGCCAGCAGCTTCGCGGGACAACCCACAGATACGCAGTATTTT
few,15,TRBD2,TRBV9,TRBJ2-3,CASRGGLASADTQYF,TGTGCCAGCAGGGGGGGACTAGCGAGCGCAGATACGCAGTATTTT
few,16,TRBD2,TRBV7-6,TRBJ2-2,CASSLGLAGVAGELFF,TGTGCCAGCAGCCTCGGACTAGCGGGAGTGGCCGGGGAGCTGTTTTTT
-,15,TRBD2,TRBV20-1,TRBJ2-3,CSARQSGGAGDTQYF,TGCAGTGCTAGACAGAGCGGGGGGGCCGGCGATACGCAGTATTTT
many,12,-,TRBV7-9,TRBJ2-7,CASSFGLGEQYF,TGTGCCAGCAGCTTCGGGTTGGGCGAGCAGTACTTC
-,12,-,TRBV11-2,TRBJ2-7,CASSSPAGEQYF,TGTGCCAGCAGCTCCCCTGCGGGCGAGCAGTACTTC
many,14,-,TRBV7-8,TRBJ2-7,CASSLDPSSYEQYF,TGTGCCAGCAGCTTAGATCCTAGCTCCTACGAGCAGTACTTC
-,15,TRBD2,TRBV7-9,TRBJ2-7,CASSLEGGRAGEQYF,TGTGCCAGCAGCTTGGAGGGCGGGAGAGCGGGCGAGCAGTACTTC
-,16,-,TRBV4-3,TRBJ2-7,CASSQDGAVPGSEQYF,TGCGCCAGCAGCCAAGATGGGGCCGTGCCGGGGTCCGAGCAGTACTTC
-,15,-,TRBV12-3/TRBV12-4,TRBJ1-5,CASMAGVSDNQPQHF,TGTGCCAGCATGGCGGGGGTGAGTGACAATCAGCCCCAGCATTTT
-,19,TRBD1,TRBV4-1,TRBJ1-6,CASSQDFGGQGPYNSPLHF,TGCGCCAGCAGCCAAGATTTTGGGGGACAGGGCCCCTATAATTCACCCCTCCACTTT